The 32 T cell receptor beta chains reported below all come from one sample, sequenced in a study of neurological immune-mediated disorders. Using its own MiXCR run on the 5' RACE reads, TCRdb lists one record per CDR3 protein. Of tens of thousands of distinct CDR3 sequences detected, roughly 13% appear once; the ten largest clones hold about 5.5%. The time point is: technical triplicate 1. The source material was CD4+ T cells from blood. The receptors here all came from a female donor with HTLV-1-associated myelopathy (HAM/TSP).

This clonotype has more than one count but fewer than ten. This chain joins TRBV5-6 and TRBJ2-5; 11 nucleotides line up with TRBD2. J was trimmed by 9 bases and V by 0 bases; bases with no gene match: 7. Germline assignment: CDR1 SGHDT and CDR2 YYEEEE. This CDR3 is built from 15 residues. The CDR3, as DNA: TGTGCCAGCAGCTTGGATTTGACTAGCGGGAAACCCCAGTACTTC. It codes for CASSLDLTSGKPQYF.

This clonotype was picked up many times. J is TRBJ2-7 and V is TRBV12-5; D not resolved. The CDR3 has 12 residues. The ends were cut back, 7 bases at V and 6 bases at J, with 13 bases in the middle. CDR1 LGHNT and CDR2 FRNRAP come from the germline V gene. The CDR3 bases are TGTGCTAGTGTTTTTTTTCGGAGCGAGCAGTACTTC. Its translation: CASVFFRSEQYF.

This chain joins TRBV20-1 and TRBJ2-7, with D maybe TRBD2 (5 bases). CDR3 length equals 14 residues. V was pared by 6 bases and J by 2 bases, with 17 bases between. In germline, CDR1 is DFQATT, CDR2 SNEGSKA (reference sequence). CDR3 protein: CSAKTSGPTYEQYV. DNA of the CDR3: TGCAGTGCGAAAACTAGTGGGCCAACCTACGAGCAGTACGTC.

This clonotype was picked up many times. Compared with germline, one end of the junction differs, possibly owing to a read error. This rearrangement joins TRBV29-1 to TRBJ1-2; 8 positions match TRBD1. Germline CDR1 is SQVTM and CDR2 is ANQGSEA. The CDR3 runs to 13 residues. For the CDR3, the DNA is TGCAGCGTTCAAGACAGGGGTAACTATGGCTACACCTTC. Translating gives CSVQDRGNYGYTF. The variable domain in full, with the rest retrieved from reference TRBV29-1 and TRBJ1-2, is SAVISQKPSRDICQRGTSLTIQCQVDSQVTMMFWYRQQPGQSLTLIATANQGSEATYESGFVIDKFPISRPNLTFSTLTVSNMSPEDSSIYLCSVQDRGNYGYTFGSGTRLTVV.

The sample holds many counts of this clonotype. The rearrangement links TRBV7-6 to TRBJ2-3; D gene uncertain. The CDR3 covers 17 residues. V was cut by 5 bases and J by 2 bases, with 20 bases left in between. CDR1 is SGHVS, CDR2 FNYEAQ, per germline. The CDR3 here is CASSPFSSSAVTDTQYF. CDR3 nucleotide sequence: TGTGCCAGCAGCCCTTTCTCTAGTTCTGCGGTCACAGATACGCAGTATTTT.

This clonotype was seen at least ten times. J is TRBJ1-5 and V is TRBV18; D gene ambiguous. V dropped 5 bases and J dropped 6 bases, with 11 bases sitting between them. Germline V gene data show CDR1 as KGHSH and CDR2 as LQKENI. The CDR3 spans 13 residues. The chain's CDR3 is CASSSGIFQPQHF. The DNA of the CDR3 is TGTGCCAGCTCATCCGGGATCTTTCAGCCCCAGCATTTT.

The V gene is TRBV5-1, the J gene TRBJ2-3; 7 nucleotides agree with TRBD2. CDR3 length: 15 residues. The germline gives CDR1 SGHRS, CDR2 YFSETQ. Trimming cost V 6 bases and J 4 bases; bases outside gene matches: 11. The CDR3 spells CASNGGSSDSDTQYF. DNA for the CDR3: TGCGCCAGCAACGGGGGGTCATCGGATTCAGATACGCAGTATTTT.

This clonotype was detected many times. The chain links TRBV20-1 to TRBJ2-5; 8 nucleotides agree with TRBD2. CDR1 and CDR2 from the germline V gene are DFQATT and SNEGSKA (reference sequence). The CDR3 sequence is 13 residues long. The trim removed 3 bases at V and 1 base at J, leaving 1 base unmatched. Here the CDR3 reads CSASGGAQETQYF. The CDR3, as DNA: TGCAGTGCTAGCGGGGGGGCCCAAGAGACCCAGTACTTC.

This clonotype came up many times. The chain couples TRBV5-1 to TRBJ2-3; 7 bases are shared with TRBD2. V was pared by 0 bases and J by 3 bases, with 7 bases of the junction left unmatched. CDR1 SGHRS and CDR2 YFSETQ come from the germline V gene. The length of the CDR3 is 16 residues. The CDR3 sequence is CASSLVSLAETDTQYF. As DNA, the CDR3 is TGCGCCAGCAGCTTGGTATCCCTAGCGGAAACAGATACGCAGTATTTT.

This clonotype qualifies as medium-sized. The chain recombines TRBV20-1 with TRBJ2-5; TRBD2 aligns across 8 bases. The V gene end was trimmed by 2 bases and the J gene end by 1 base; junction bases not matched to a gene: 6. The CDR3 is 15 residues long. Germline CDR1 DFQATT, CDR2 SNEGSKA (reference sequence). CDR3 loop: CSARRREGPQETQYF. The CDR3 nucleotides are TGCAGTGCTAGACGTCGGGAGGGTCCCCAAGAGACCCAGTACTTC.

This clonotype is labeled as medium-sized. V and J are TRBV6-2 or TRBV6-3 and TRBJ2-3; D gene ambiguous. Germline assignment: CDR1 MNHEY and CDR2 SVGEGT. Deletions cut 5 bases from V and 3 bases from J, with 9 bases between. The length of the CDR3 is 13 residues. CDR3 sequence reads: CASSRTTTDTQYF. In nucleotides, the CDR3 is TGTGCCAGCAGTCGGACCACTACAGATACGCAGTATTTT.

Ten or more counts support this clonotype. V usage is TRBV10-3 and J usage is TRBJ1-1; tentative D call: TRBD1 (5 bases). CDR3 length equals 15 residues. Germline CDR1 reads ENHRY; CDR2 reads SYGVKD. Trimming took off 3 bases at V and 2 bases at J, with 13 bases between the two ends. The CDR3 loop reads CAISERLDRNTEAFF. CDR3 in DNA: TGTGCCATCAGTGAAAGGCTCGACAGAAACACTGAAGCTTTCTTT.

This clonotype was recorded at least ten times. This chain uses TRBV20-1 with TRBJ1-1; a possible D gene is TRBD1 (5 bases). CDR1 is DFQATT, CDR2 SNEGSKA, per germline (reference sequence). V was clipped by 6 bases and J by 6 bases, with 11 bases between them. The CDR3 totals 11 residues. The CDR3 here is CSAKDTPEAFF. In nucleotides, the CDR3 is TGCAGTGCGAAGGACACCCCTGAAGCTTTCTTT.

This clonotype was recorded many times. J is TRBJ2-7 and V is TRBV5-1; D not certain. The germline CDR1 and CDR2 sequences are SGHRS and YFSETQ. CDR3 length: 18 residues. V lost 2 bases to trimming and J lost 3 bases, with 24 bases between them. DNA of the CDR3: TGCGCCAGCAGCTTCTACAGTCTCGGCGCTCAAGACCTCTACGAGCAGTACTTC. Protein sequence: CASSFYSLGAQDLYEQYF.

By frequency in the sample, this clonotype is medium-sized (0.01 to 0.1%). The chain has TRBV7-2 and TRBJ1-3; D not certain. Germline V gene lookup returns CDR1 SGHTA and CDR2 FQGNSA. The CDR3 spans 15 residues. Trimming took 4 bases from V and 0 from J, leaving 10 bases between them. CDR3 amino acids: CASSSWSASGNTIYF. Here the CDR3 DNA reads TGTGCCAGCAGCTCCTGGTCAGCCTCTGGAAACACCATATATTTT.

There are many counts of this clonotype. The rearrangement uses TRBV3-1 and TRBJ2-5; 7 bases fit TRBD2. The CDR3 totals 16 residues. V was clipped by 4 bases and J by 5 bases; unmatched bases: 13. In germline, CDR1 is LGHDT, CDR2 YNNKEL (reference sequence). CDR3 sequence reads: CASSRGGGARWETQYF. In nucleotides, the CDR3 is TGTGCCAGCAGCCGTGGGGGGGGTGCCAGGTGGGAGACCCAGTACTTC.

This clonotype has just a few counts. The DNA is omitted, as the CDR3 cannot be located on it reliably, and the CDR3 follows TCRdb's listing. The rearrangement links TRBV5-1 to TRBJ2-3; TRBD2 reflects the table's D call only, with no check against the DNA. Germline V gene sequence: CDR1 SGHRS, CDR2 YFSETQ. The CDR3 extends over 18 residues, inclusive of both ends. Here the CDR3 reads CASSFYICSARPQDTQYF.

This clonotype was observed many times. The rearrangement uses TRBV5-1 and TRBJ2-3, with 10 nucleotides matching TRBD1. Losses at the gene ends were 2 bases for V and 4 bases for J; bases not matched to a gene: 1. CDR1 and CDR2 (germline): SGHRS, YFSETQ. The CDR3 length is 14 residues. DNA of the CDR3: TGCGCCAGCAGCTTCGGACAGGGGGCAGATACGCAGTATTTT. Protein product: CASSFGQGADTQYF. Full variable domain (outside the CDR3, taken from reference TRBV5-1 and TRBJ2-3): KAGVTQTPRYLIKTRGQQVTLSCSPISGHRSVSWYQQTPGQGLQFLFEYFSETQRNKGNFPGRFSGRQFSNSRSEMNVSTLELGDSALYLCASSFGQGADTQYFGPGTRLTVL.

This clonotype was counted a few times. The chain links TRBV6-2 or TRBV6-3 to TRBJ2-1, with 7 positions matching TRBD1. The germline gives CDR1 MNHEY, CDR2 SVGEGT. There are 14 residues in the CDR3. V trimming: 6 bases; J trimming: 4 bases; junction bases outside the gene matches: 6. The CDR3 DNA sequence: TGTGCCAGCAGCGGGACAGCGAGGTACAATGAGCAGTTCTTC. Amino acids: CASSGTARYNEQFF.

This clonotype was seen many times. The rearrangement uses TRBV12-3 or TRBV12-4 and TRBJ2-5; 8 bases are a match to TRBD1. After removal of 6 bases from V and 4 bases from J, the junction contained 10 bases not matched to a gene. This CDR3 spans 15 amino acids. The CDR3 here is CASSPGTGDSETQYF. The CDR3 DNA sequence: TGTGCCAGCAGCCCCGGGACAGGAGACTCAGAGACCCAGTACTTC.

This clonotype was found many times. V is TRBV6-2 or TRBV6-3 and J is TRBJ2-3; D is unclear. In germline, CDR1 is MNHEY, CDR2 SVGEGT. The germline V and J ends were trimmed by 6 bases and 5 bases, with 21 bases remaining between them. There are 16 residues in the CDR3. The CDR3 region has the DNA TGTGCCAGCAGAAACCCCGACCCCTCTTCGGGAGATACGCAGTATTTT. Its translation: CASRNPDPSSGDTQYF.

The DNA of the CDR3 is TGTGCCAGCAGCGTAGTTAGCCGGGTGGACGGCTTGGCTGAGCAGTTCTTC. Amino acid sequence: CASSVVSRVDGLAEQFF. The V gene is TRBV9, the J gene TRBJ2-1, with unresolved D. The CDR3 contains 17 residues. The germline V gene encodes CDR1 SGDLS and CDR2 YYNGEE. Trimming left V 0 bases short and J 9 bases short, with 22 bases between.

This clonotype was found many times. V is TRBV20-1 and J is TRBJ1-5; 10 nucleotides line up with TRBD1. The CDR3 spans 15 residues. Germline CDR1 DFQATT, CDR2 SNEGSKA (reference sequence). Losses at the gene ends were 0 bases for V and 6 bases for J; bases not matched to a gene: 5. As DNA, the CDR3 is TGCAGTGCTAGAGAAAGGACAGGGGGATCTCAGCCCCAGCATTTT. This translates into CSARERTGGSQPQHF.

This clonotype was seen ten or more times. The gene calls are TRBV4-2 and TRBJ2-7, with a possible D match to TRBD2 (6 bases). This CDR3 has 15 amino acids. Germline V gene sequence: CDR1 LGHNA, CDR2 YNFKEQ. Trimming removed 1 base at V and 0 bases at J, with 10 bases between. CDR3 amino acids: CASSQVASDSYEQYF. CDR3 DNA sequence: TGTGCCAGCAGCCAAGTCGCTAGCGACTCCTACGAGCAGTACTTC.

This clonotype was found many times. The rearrangement links TRBV4-2 to TRBJ1-5; D not certain. This CDR3 has 14 amino acids. The V end lost 0 bases, the J end lost 2 bases, and 5 bases lay between the germline ends. Germline lookup yields CDR1 LGHNA and CDR2 YNFKEQ. The DNA for the CDR3 is TGTGCCAGCAGCCAAGAGGTGGGCAATCAGCCCCAGCATTTT. This encodes CASSQEVGNQPQHF.

At least ten counts were recorded for this clonotype. The chain is built from TRBV4-1 and TRBJ2-5; D might be TRBD1 (6 bases). V was cut by 4 bases and J by 3 bases, with 12 bases left in between. CDR3 length: 14 residues. Germline V gene lookup returns CDR1 MGHRA and CDR2 YSYEKL. In DNA form, the CDR3 reads TGCGCCAGCAGCCTGACACACAGGGAAGAGACCCAGTACTTC. It encodes CASSLTHREETQYF.

The table lists this clonotype with many counts. The CDR3 DNA follows: TGTGCCAGCGGGCCCCGGGACAGGGAGGGAGCTTTCTTT. This sequence encodes CASGPRDREGAFF. The V call is TRBV6-5, the J call TRBJ1-1; 9 bases align to TRBD1. CDR3 size: 13 residues. The ends lost 8 bases at V and 10 bases at J; junction bases unmatched: 11. Germline V gene data show CDR1 as MNHEY and CDR2 as SVGAGI.

This clonotype was counted ten times or more. The rearrangement joins TRBV3-1 to TRBJ2-7; 9 bases align to TRBD1. This CDR3 contains 13 residues. The V and J ends lost 10 bases and 4 bases, in that order; junction bases with no gene match: 8. Germline V gene sequence: CDR1 LGHDT, CDR2 YNNKEL (reference sequence). The CDR3 reads CATAGTGSYEQYF. Here the CDR3 DNA reads TGTGCCACCGCCGGGACAGGGTCGTACGAGCAGTACTTC.

Ten or more counts support this clonotype. The chain carries TRBV10-3 and TRBJ2-3, with TRBD1 matching 10 bases. The CDR3 sequence is 14 residues long. The germline V gene has CDR1 ENHRY and CDR2 SYGVKD. J lost 7 bases, V lost 8 bases, and 9 bases had no gene match. The CDR3 sequence is CAIGGTGDLYTQYF. In DNA, the CDR3 is TGTGCCATCGGCGGGACAGGGGACCTTTATACGCAGTATTTT.

In its sample, this clonotype was seen many times. The chain joins TRBV20-1 to TRBJ2-5; 9 bases align to TRBD2. The CDR3 spans 15 residues. The germline V gene has CDR1 DFQATT and CDR2 SNEGSKA (reference sequence). V was clipped by 0 bases and J by 4 bases; unmatched bases: 6. CDR3 residues: CSAREGRGGRETQYF. CDR3 nucleotide sequence: TGCAGTGCTAGAGAGGGGCGGGGGGGCCGAGAGACCCAGTACTTC.

The chain is built from TRBV9 and TRBJ2-2, with no clear D. Trimming shortened V by 4 bases and J by 0 bases, and 7 bases separated the two germline ends. The CDR3 has 14 amino acids. In germline, CDR1 is SGDLS, CDR2 YYNGEE. The CDR3 DNA reads as TGTGCCAGCAGCATGGATTCGAACACCGGGGAGCTGTTTTTT. Its protein is CASSMDSNTGELFF. Drawing the rest from reference TRBV9 and TRBJ2-2, the complete variable domain is DSGVTQTPKHLITATGQRVTLRCSPRSGDLSVYWYQQSLDQGLQFLIQYYNGEERAKGNILERFSAQQFPDLHSELNLSSLELGDSALYFCASSMDSNTGELFFGEGSRLTVL.

This clonotype was seen repeatedly, ten times or more. The rearrangement uses TRBV20-1 and TRBJ2-3; TRBD2 matches 9 bases. This CDR3 has 14 residues. Trimming took 5 bases from V and 1 from J; bases not matched to a gene: 4. Germline CDR1 is DFQATT and CDR2 is SNEGSKA (reference sequence). The CDR3 DNA reads as TGCAGTGCTGAGGGACTAGCAGGCACAGATACGCAGTATTTT. This codes for CSAEGLAGTDTQYF.